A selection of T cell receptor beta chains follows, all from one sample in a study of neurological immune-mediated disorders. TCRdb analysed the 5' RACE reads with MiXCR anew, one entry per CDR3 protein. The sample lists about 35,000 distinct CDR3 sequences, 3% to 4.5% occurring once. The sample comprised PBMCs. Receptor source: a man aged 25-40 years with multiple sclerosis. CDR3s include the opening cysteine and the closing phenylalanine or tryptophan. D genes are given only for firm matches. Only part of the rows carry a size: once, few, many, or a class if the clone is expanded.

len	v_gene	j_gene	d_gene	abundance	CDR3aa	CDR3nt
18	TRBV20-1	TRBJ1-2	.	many	CSARPRGLWGPGGDGYTF	TGCAGTGCTAGACCCCGGGGACTCTGGGGGCCCGGAGGGGATGGCTACACCTTC
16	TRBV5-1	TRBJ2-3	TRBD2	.	CASSLVVAGAPDTQYF	TGCGCCAGCAGCTTGGTGGTAGCGGGGGCCCCGGATACGCAGTATTTT
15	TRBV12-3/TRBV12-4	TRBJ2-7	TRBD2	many	CASSFGGGNSYEQYF	TGTGCCAGCAGTTTCGGGGGGGGGAACTCCTACGAGCAGTACTTC
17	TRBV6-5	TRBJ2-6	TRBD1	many	CASSYGTGTSGANVLTF	TGTGCCAGCAGTTACGGGACAGGAACCTCTGGGGCCAACGTCCTGACTTTC
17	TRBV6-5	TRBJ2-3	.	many	CATSGTGGNINTDTQYF	TGTGCCACCAGCGGAACCGGGGGAAATATAAACACAGATACGCAGTATTTT
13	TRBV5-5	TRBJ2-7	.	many	CASSLDRVDEQYF	TGTGCCAGCAGCTTGGACAGGGTTGACGAGCAGTACTTC
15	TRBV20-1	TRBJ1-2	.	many	CSASDQGLRNYGYTF	TGCAGTGCTAGTGATCAGGGCCTTCGTAACTATGGCTACACCTTC
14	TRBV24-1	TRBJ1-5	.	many	CATSEPEPGQPQHF	TGTGCCACCAGTGAACCGGAGCCGGGTCAGCCCCAGCATTTT
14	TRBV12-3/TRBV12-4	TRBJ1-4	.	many	CASSFSSSAEELFF	TGTGCCAGCAGTTTTAGTAGCAGCGCGGAGGAACTGTTTTTT
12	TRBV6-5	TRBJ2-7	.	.	CASSYGQTEQYF	TGTGCCAGCAGTTATGGTCAGACCGAGCAGTACTTC
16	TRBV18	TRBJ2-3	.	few	CASSPPFRAAYDTQYF	TGTGCCAGCTCACCACCGTTCAGAGCGGCTTATGATACGCAGTATTTT
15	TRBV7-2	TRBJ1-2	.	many	CASSLGVGQNYGYTF	TGTGCCAGCAGCTTAGGGGTCGGGCAAAACTATGGCTACACCTTC
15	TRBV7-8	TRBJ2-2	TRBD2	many	CASSPTSVNTGELFF	TGTGCCAGCAGCCCGACTAGCGTTAACACCGGGGAGCTGTTTTTT
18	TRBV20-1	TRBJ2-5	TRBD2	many	CSALKGLAGMAIQETQYF	TGCAGTGCTTTAAAGGGACTAGCGGGGATGGCTATCCAAGAGACCCAGTACTTC
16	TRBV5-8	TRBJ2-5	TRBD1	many	CASSPTLDRVGETQYF	TGTGCCAGCAGTCCGACCCTGGACAGGGTTGGGGAGACCCAGTACTTC
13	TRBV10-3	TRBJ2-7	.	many	CAISDLGSHEQYF	TGTGCCATCAGTGATCTCGGTTCCCACGAGCAGTACTTC
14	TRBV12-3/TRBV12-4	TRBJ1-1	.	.	CASRLGNDYTEAFF	TGTGCCAGCAGGTTGGGGAATGATTACACTGAAGCTTTCTTT
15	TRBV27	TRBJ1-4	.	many	CASSLGDGPNEKLFF	TGTGCCAGCAGTTTAGGGGACGGTCCTAATGAAAAACTGTTTTTT
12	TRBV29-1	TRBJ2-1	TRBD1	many	CSVGRQGNEQFF	TGCAGCGTGGGACGACAGGGAAATGAGCAGTTCTTC
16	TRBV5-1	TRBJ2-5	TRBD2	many	CASSTGTRVPQETQYF	TGCGCCAGCAGCACCGGGACTAGGGTACCCCAAGAGACCCAGTACTTC
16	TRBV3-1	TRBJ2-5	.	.	CASSQYEPLPQETQYF	TGTGCCAGCAGCCAGTATGAACCACTTCCCCAAGAGACCCAGTACTTC
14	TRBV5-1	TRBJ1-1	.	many	CASSLGQQNTEAFF	TGCGCCAGCAGCCTAGGACAGCAGAACACTGAAGCTTTCTTT
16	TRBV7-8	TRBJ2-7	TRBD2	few	CASSSIGTTTSYEQYF	TGTGCCAGCAGCTCCATCGGGACTACCACTTCCTACGAGCAGTACTTC
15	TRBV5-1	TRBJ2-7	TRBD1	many	CASSSSQGAPGEQYF	TGCGCCAGCAGCTCCTCACAGGGGGCGCCGGGGGAGCAGTACTTC
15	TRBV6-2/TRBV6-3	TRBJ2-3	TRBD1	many	CASRPQGTGTDTQYF	TGTGCCAGCAGACCACAGGGGACCGGCACAGATACGCAGTATTTT
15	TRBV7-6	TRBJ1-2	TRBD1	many	CASSEVIQGAFGYTF	TGTGCCAGCAGCGAGGTGATACAGGGGGCGTTTGGCTACACCTTC
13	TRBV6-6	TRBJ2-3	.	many	CASTVGSTDTQYF	TGTGCCAGCACGGTCGGCAGCACAGATACGCAGTATTTT
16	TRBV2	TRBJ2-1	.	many	CASSQGLVSDYNEQFF	TGTGCCAGCAGTCAGGGACTCGTCTCCGACTACAATGAGCAGTTCTTC
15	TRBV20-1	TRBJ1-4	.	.	CSASGGAGLNQKLFF	TGCAGTGCTAGTGGTGGGGCGGGACTGAATCAAAAACTGTTTTTT
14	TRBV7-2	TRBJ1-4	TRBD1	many	CASSQGGPNEKLFF	TGTGCCAGCAGCCAAGGGGGCCCTAATGAAAAACTGTTTTTT
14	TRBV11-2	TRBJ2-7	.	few	CASSWSGQSYEQYF	TGTGCCAGCAGCTGGAGCGGACAGTCTTACGAGCAGTACTTC
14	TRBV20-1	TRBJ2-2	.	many	CSARGPSNTGELFF	TGCAGTGCTAGAGGCCCCTCGAACACCGGGGAGCTGTTTTTT
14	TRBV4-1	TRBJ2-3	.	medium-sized	CASSQETGSWAQYF	TGCGCCAGCAGCCAAGAAACCGGGAGCTGGGCGCAGTATTTT
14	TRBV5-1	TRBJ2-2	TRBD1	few	CASSVDRSIGELFF	TGCGCCAGCAGCGTGGACAGGTCCATCGGGGAGCTGTTTTTT
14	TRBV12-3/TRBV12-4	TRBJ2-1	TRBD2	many	CASRTSGGNNEQFF	TGTGCCAGCAGGACTAGCGGGGGGAACAATGAGCAGTTCTTC
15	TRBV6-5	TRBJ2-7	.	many	CASSYSRLHGYEQYF	TGTGCCAGCAGTTACTCGAGGCTGCACGGGTACGAGCAGTACTTC